This T cell receptor (beta chain) was observed in a study of CD8 T cells in ankylosing spondylitis (dated by TCRdb to about 2017). Some background on the complete study: To find TCR variants linked to disease, the study profiled T cell receptor beta repertoires in ankylosing spondylitis patients and healthy donors. The full study cohort was made up of approximately 24 ankylosing spondylitis patients and 108 healthy donors. Samples of peripheral blood were taken, and for ankylosing spondylitis patients, synovial fluid was collected as well.

Sequencing relied on an Illumina HiSeq 2500. TCR beta libraries were prepared by quantitative 5'-RACE with molecular barcodes. Regarding the original processing steps: To identify disease-linked TCR variants, a new computational method was used, one built on a probabilistic model of VDJ rearrangement. TCRdb trimmed public reads at Q25 via fastp, called clones via MiXCR and kept in-frame beta chains. Records with the same CDR3 protein are collapsed into one entry carrying the most frequent genes and DNA. Here the V and J calls rest on TCRdb's processing, not on the authors' analysis. The sample yields hundreds of thousands of distinct CDR3 sequences; around 21% were counted once. 3.5% of the sample goes to the ten largest clones. Overall results and qualifications from the work: Significant enrichment of the disease-linked clones was reported in matched synovial fluid samples from ankylosing spondylitis patients. The disease-linked clones had a CD8+ phenotype and were found at relatively low frequencies in peripheral blood. A TCR beta motif of several highly homologous amino acid variants appeared characteristic of blood from ankylosing spondylitis patients. Some motif variants had previously been reported in the synovial fluid and blood of reactive arthritis patients, which suggests shared mechanisms of disease initiation.

About this clonotype: This receptor's antigen is unknown. Base qualities were left out, and no much larger clone turns up one base away.

V is clipped by 2 bases and J by 7 bases, and the sequence between their germline boundaries is 15 bases long. Including the terminal cysteine and phenylalanine, the CDR3 comprises 14 residues. The CDR3 DNA has 42 bases and is translated from base 1. CDR1 and CDR2 are read off the germline V gene as SGHAT and FQNNGV. The rearranged chain carries TRBV11-2 and TRBJ2-7, with TRBD2 perhaps the D gene, on 6 matching bases. The source of this sequence is a female donor with ankylosing spondylitis or in good health (not recorded which). Sequencing was performed on blood, either unsorted or a sorted T cell fraction (not recorded which). The CDR3: CASSLSDPRGEQYF. The DNA sequence is TGTGCCAGCAGCTTATCCGACCCCCGGGGGGAGCAGTACTTC.